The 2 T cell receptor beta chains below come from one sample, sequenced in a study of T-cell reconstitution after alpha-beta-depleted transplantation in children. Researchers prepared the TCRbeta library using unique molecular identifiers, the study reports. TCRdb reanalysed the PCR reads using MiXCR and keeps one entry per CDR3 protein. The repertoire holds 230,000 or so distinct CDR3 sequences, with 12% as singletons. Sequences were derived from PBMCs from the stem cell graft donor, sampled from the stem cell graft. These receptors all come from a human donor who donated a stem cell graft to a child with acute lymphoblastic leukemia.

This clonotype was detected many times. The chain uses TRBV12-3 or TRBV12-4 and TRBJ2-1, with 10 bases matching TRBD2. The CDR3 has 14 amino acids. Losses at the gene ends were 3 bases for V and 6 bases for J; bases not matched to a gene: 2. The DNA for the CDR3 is TGTGCCAGCAGTTTTAGCGGGAGGTCCAATGAGCAGTTCTTC. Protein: CASSFSGRSNEQFF.

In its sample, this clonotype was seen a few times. DNA for the CDR3: TGTGCCAGCAGCCCCAACCCCCCTCGGACTAGCGGGAGGGCTGCGGTGAACACCGGGGAGCTGTTTTTT. The encoded protein is CASSPNPPRTSGRAAVNTGELFF. V is TRBV4-2 and J is TRBJ2-2; 15 bases agree with TRBD2. Trimming took 4 bases from V and 1 from J; bases not matched to a gene: 19. This CDR3 is 23 amino acids long. The germline V gene encodes CDR1 LGHNA and CDR2 YNFKEQ.